This passage covers 7 T cell receptor beta chains from one sample sequenced in a study of blood T cell repertoires in COVID-19. Some clones are missing from TCRdb's copy, which holds only in-frame ones; the method was immunoSEQ multiplex PCR. The data contain around 450,000 clones, more than 85% of them singletons. Sequencing input: peripheral blood. These receptors came from a woman under 40 with acute or convalescent COVID-19.

In this sample, this clone turned up a few times. V gene TRBV6-1 combines with J gene TRBJ2-1; D ambiguous. Trimming removed 1 base from V and 1 base from J, with 8 bases in between. The CDR3 runs to 15 residues. From germline, CDR1 is MNHNS and CDR2 SASEGT. CDR3 in amino acids: CASSEGAISYNEQFF. DNA for the CDR3: TGTGCCAGCAGTGAAGGGGCGATTTCCTACAATGAGCAGTTCTTC.

J is TRBJ2-6 and V is TRBV18; D is perhaps TRBD1 (5 bases). Trimming took 5 bases from V and 2 from J, leaving 10 bases between them. The CDR3 loop spans 15 amino acids. The germline V gene encodes CDR1 KGHSH and CDR2 LQKENI. CDR3 nucleotides: TGTGCCAGCTCAGTTTCAGGGACTGGGGCCAACGTCCTGACTTTC. This codes for CASSVSGTGANVLTF.

The chain couples TRBV6-2 or TRBV6-3 to TRBJ2-5, with a weak D call TRBD2 (6 bases). The CDR3 has 14 amino acids. V dropped 6 bases and J dropped 5 bases, with 16 bases sitting between them. In germline, CDR1 is MNHEY, CDR2 SVGEGT. This CDR3 reads CASSRGRSGETQYF. The CDR3 DNA reads as TGTGCCAGCAGCCGAGGGAGGTCGGGGGAGACCCAGTACTTC.

The chain recombines TRBV28 with TRBJ2-2; D is perhaps TRBD1 (6 bases). Between the trimmed V and J ends, which lost 1 base and 4 bases, there was a span of 16 bases. The length of the CDR3 is 17 residues. CDR1 and CDR2 from the germline V gene are MDHEN and SYDVKM. CDR3 nucleotides: TGTGCCAGCAGTTTATTACTGGGGCAGGGGCCCACCGGGGAGCTGTTTTTT. Encoded protein: CASSLLLGQGPTGELFF.

The V call is TRBV19, the J call TRBJ2-1; tentatively, D is TRBD2 (5 bases). V dropped 5 bases and J dropped 3 bases, with 14 bases sitting between them. The CDR3 sequence is 15 residues long. Germline CDR1 LNHDA, CDR2 SQIVND (reference sequence). CDR3: CASSAPSPHYNEQFF. Written as DNA, the CDR3 is TGTGCCAGTAGTGCCCCTAGCCCTCACTACAATGAGCAGTTCTTC.

The gene calls are TRBV15 and TRBJ2-3; no reliable D call. This CDR3 has 14 amino acids. Trimming pared 0 bases from V and 5 bases from J, leaving 9 bases between. Germline CDR1 reads LNHNV; CDR2 reads YYDKDF (reference sequence). In DNA, the CDR3 is TGTGCCACCAGCAGAGATAGATCTGGAGATACGCAGTATTTT. Protein product: CATSRDRSGDTQYF.

The genes are TRBV14 and TRBJ2-7; the match to TRBD2 covers 7 bases. The germline CDR1 and CDR2 sequences are SGHDN and FVKESK. The trim removed 5 bases at V and 3 bases at J, leaving 13 bases unmatched. CDR3 length: 16 amino acids. CDR3 in DNA: TGTGCCAGCAGCAAAAAAATCGGACGGGACTACTACGAGCAGTACTTC. It codes for CASSKKIGRDYYEQYF. Combining the CDR3 with reference TRBV14 and TRBJ2-7 gives the whole variable domain EAGVTQFPSHSVIEKGQTVTLRCDPISGHDNLYWYRRVMGKEIKFLLHFVKESKQDESGMPNNRFLAERTGGTYSTLKVQPAELEDSGVYFCASSKKIGRDYYEQYFGPGTRLTVT.